This T cell receptor beta chain was obtained from a study of graft-versus-host responses after intestinal transplantation. Turning to this clone: Its antigen remains unidentified.

This CDR3 comprises 17 residues. The V and J ends lost 5 bases and 4 bases, in that order; junction bases with no gene match: 6. CDR1 is PRHDT and CDR2 is FYEKMQ in the germline V gene (reference sequence). The table came from immunoSEQ multiplex PCR; TCRdb's copy has only in-frame clones and leaves some out. Of 90,000 to 95,000 clones listed, 90% to 95% were seen once; the top ten hold less than 0.6%. The TCR originated in a human donor who received an intestinal transplant. Sequencing used unstimulated CD8+ T cells sorted from spleen or lymph node cells, obtained before intestinal transplant. The chain links TRBV13 to TRBJ2-2; 14 positions agree with TRBD2. CDR3 amino acids: CASSPGLAGALTGELFF. In nucleotides, the CDR3 is TGTGCCAGCAGCCCGGGACTAGCGGGAGCCCTCACCGGGGAGCTGTTTTTT. The whole variable domain, remainder taken from reference TRBV13 and TRBJ2-2, is AAGVIQSPRHLIKEKRETATLKCYPIPRHDTVYWYQQGPGQDPQFLISFYEKMQSDKGSIPDRFSAQQFSDYHSELNMSSLELGDSALYFCASSPGLAGALTGELFFGEGSRLTVL.